This TCR beta chain was observed in a study of T cell responses to AZD1222 COVID-19 vaccine. Concerning this clone: Its antigen is unknown.

The V end lost 0 bases, the J end lost 0 bases, and 15 bases lay between the germline ends. CDR1 and CDR2 from the germline V gene are SGHAT and FQNNGV. CDR3 length: 18 amino acids. General observations from the study: Donors were largely white British and mainly female; clonal diversity was possibly underestimated.

Produced via immunoSEQ multiplex PCR; TCRdb's table is partial and in-frame only. The sample lists around 130,000 clones; 80% to 95% were seen once. The sequence was collected from an adult in good health. The chain has TRBV11-2 and TRBJ1-3; weak D call: TRBD1 (5 bases). The sequences come from peripheral blood, collected on day 0 of AZD1222 vaccination. The CDR3 DNA reads as TGTGCCAGCAGCTTAGATGGGGCAGAAGCAGGCTCTGGAAACACCATATATTTT. It is translated as CASSLDGAEAGSGNTIYF.